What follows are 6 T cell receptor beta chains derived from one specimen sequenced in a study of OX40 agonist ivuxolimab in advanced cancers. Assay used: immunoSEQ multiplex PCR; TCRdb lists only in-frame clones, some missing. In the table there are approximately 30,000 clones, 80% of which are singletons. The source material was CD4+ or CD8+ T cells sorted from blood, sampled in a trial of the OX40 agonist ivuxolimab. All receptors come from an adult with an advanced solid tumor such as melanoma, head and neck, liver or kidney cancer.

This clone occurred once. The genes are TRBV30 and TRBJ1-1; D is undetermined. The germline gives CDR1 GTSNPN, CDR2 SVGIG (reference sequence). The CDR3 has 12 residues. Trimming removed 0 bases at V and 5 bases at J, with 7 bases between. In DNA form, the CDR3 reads TGTGCCTGGAGTGTACAAGGGACTGAAGCTTTCTTT. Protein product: CAWSVQGTEAFF.

The CDR3 protein is CASSYPTGGGYGYTF. CDR3 bases: TGTGCCAGCAGTTACCCGACAGGGGGCGGCTATGGCTACACCTTC. The rearrangement joins TRBV6-5 to TRBJ1-2; 10 nucleotides align to TRBD1. The CDR3 is 15 amino acids. With V trimmed by 2 bases and J by 4 bases, 4 bases remained unmatched. The germline V gene encodes CDR1 MNHEY and CDR2 SVGAGI.

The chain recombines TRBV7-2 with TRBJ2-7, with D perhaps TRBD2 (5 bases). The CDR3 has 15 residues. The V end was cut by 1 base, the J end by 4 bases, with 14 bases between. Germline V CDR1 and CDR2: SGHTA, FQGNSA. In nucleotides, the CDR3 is TGTGCCAGCAGCTTAGGGAGAGGGCGGGCATACGAGCAGTACTTC. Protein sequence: CASSLGRGRAYEQYF. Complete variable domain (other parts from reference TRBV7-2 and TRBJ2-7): GAGVSQSPSNKVTEKGKDVELRCDPISGHTALYWYRQSLGQGLEFLIYFQGNSAPDKSGLPSDRFSAERTGGSVSTLTIQRTQQEDSAVYLCASSLGRGRAYEQYFGPGTRLTVT.

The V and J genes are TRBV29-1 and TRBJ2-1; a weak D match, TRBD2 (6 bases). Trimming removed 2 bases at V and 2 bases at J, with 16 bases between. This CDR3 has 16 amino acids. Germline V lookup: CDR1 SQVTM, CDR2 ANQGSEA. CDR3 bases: TGCAGCGTTGAAACGGGACTGGCTATGCCCTACAATGAGCAGTTCTTC. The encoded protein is CSVETGLAMPYNEQFF.

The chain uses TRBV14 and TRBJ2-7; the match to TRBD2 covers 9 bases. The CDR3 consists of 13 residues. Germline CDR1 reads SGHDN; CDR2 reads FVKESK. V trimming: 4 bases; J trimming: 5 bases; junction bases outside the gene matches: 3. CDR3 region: CASSLLAGNEQYF. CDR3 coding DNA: TGTGCCAGCAGCCTTCTAGCGGGGAACGAGCAGTACTTC. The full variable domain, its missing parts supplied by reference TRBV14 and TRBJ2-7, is EAGVTQFPSHSVIEKGQTVTLRCDPISGHDNLYWYRRVMGKEIKFLLHFVKESKQDESGMPNNRFLAERTGGTYSTLKVQPAELEDSGVYFCASSLLAGNEQYFGPGTRLTVT.

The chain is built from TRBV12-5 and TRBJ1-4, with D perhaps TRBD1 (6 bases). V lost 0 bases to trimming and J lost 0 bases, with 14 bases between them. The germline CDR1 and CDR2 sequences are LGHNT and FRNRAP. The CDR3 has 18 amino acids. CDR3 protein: CASGLVVRTAATNEKLFF. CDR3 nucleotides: TGTGCTAGTGGTTTGGTAGTTAGGACAGCCGCAACTAATGAAAAACTGTTTTTT.